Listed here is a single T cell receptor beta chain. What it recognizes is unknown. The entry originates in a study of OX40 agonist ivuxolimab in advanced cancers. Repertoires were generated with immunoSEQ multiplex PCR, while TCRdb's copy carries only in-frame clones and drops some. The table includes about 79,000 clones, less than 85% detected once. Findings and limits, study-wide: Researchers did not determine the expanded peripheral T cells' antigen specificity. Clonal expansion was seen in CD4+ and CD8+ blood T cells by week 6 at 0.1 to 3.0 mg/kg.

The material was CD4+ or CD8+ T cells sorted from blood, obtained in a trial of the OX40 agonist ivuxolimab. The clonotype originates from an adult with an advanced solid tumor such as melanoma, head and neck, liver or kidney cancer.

DNA of the CDR3: TGTGCCAGCAGTTTATCCGGCGGGGAGACCCAGTACTTC. Translated: CASSLSGGETQYF. The chain couples TRBV28 to TRBJ2-5; TRBD2 might be the D (5 bases). The V gene's germline CDR1 is MDHEN and CDR2 SYDVKM. The CDR3 sequence is 13 residues long. V dropped 1 base and J dropped 5 bases, with 8 bases sitting between them. The full variable domain, with the rest looked up from reference TRBV28 and TRBJ2-5, is DVKVTQSSRYLVKRTGEKVFLECVQDMDHENMFWYRQDPGLGLRLIYFSYDVKMKEKGDIPEGYSVSREKKERFSLILESASTNQTSMYLCASSLSGGETQYFGPGTRLLVL.